Shown below are 19 T cell receptor beta chains from a single sample sequenced in a study of blood T cells in healthy people across ages. A second PCR of 7 to 11 cycles used a sample-barcoded 5' primer and a J-beta primer mix. TCRdb reprocessed the 5' RACE reads via MiXCR and lists one record per CDR3 protein. Of approximately 900,000 distinct CDR3 sequences listed, approximately 32% are singletons. A further study also used this sample, focusing on T cells of mothers and their children.

Material: blood. The receptors come from a woman in her 40s in good health.

A few counts support this clonotype. The chain has TRBV2 and TRBJ1-1, with TRBD1 as a possible D gene (6 bases). Per the germline V gene, CDR1 is SNHLY and CDR2 is FYNNEI. The length of the CDR3 is 14 residues. The V end lost 4 bases, the J end lost 4 bases, and 13 bases lay between the germline ends. CDR3 in amino acids: CASSVFQGSTEAFF. The CDR3 nucleotides read TGTGCCAGCAGTGTATTTCAGGGGAGCACTGAAGCTTTCTTT.

The CDR3 DNA sequence: TGTGCCAGCAGCGTAGCTTCGGGGTTCGGGGACGAGCAGTACTTC. Translating gives CASSVASGFGDEQYF. The chain joins TRBV9 to TRBJ2-7, with D perhaps matching TRBD2 (5 bases). The length of the CDR3 is 15 residues. Trimming shortened V by 0 bases and J by 5 bases, and 15 bases separated the two germline ends. Germline loops: CDR1 SGDLS, CDR2 YYNGEE.

This clonotype was recorded many times. One end of the junction does not line up with germline, which may come from a read error. The V gene is TRBV5-1, the J gene TRBJ1-2; D unresolved. Germline V gene lookup returns CDR1 SGHRS and CDR2 YFSETQ. The length of the CDR3 is 14 residues. CDR3 loop: CASSLAPGNYGYTF. CDR3 sequence (DNA): TGTGCCAGCAGCTTGGCCCCGGGGAACTATGGCTACACCTTC. Full variable domain (outside the CDR3, taken from reference TRBV5-1 and TRBJ1-2): KAGVTQTPRYLIKTRGQQVTLSCSPISGHRSVSWYQQTPGQGLQFLFEYFSETQRNKGNFPGRFSGRQFSNSRSEMNVSTLELGDSALYLCASSLAPGNYGYTFGSGTRLTVV.

On this clonotype: A read error may produce the germline difference seen at one junction end. The chain is built from TRBV20-1 and TRBJ2-3; D is undetermined. CDR3 length: 17 amino acids. Germline CDR1 is DFQATT and CDR2 is SNEGSKA (reference sequence). The CDR3 spells CSARDLLLFDGTDAQYF. The CDR3 DNA reads as TGCAGTGCTAGAGATCTCCTGCTGTTCGACGGCACAGATGCGCAGTATTTT.

The genes are TRBV11-3 and TRBJ1-2, with D possibly TRBD1 on 5 matching bases. Trimming took 4 bases from V and 3 from J, leaving 15 bases between them. The CDR3 sequence is 15 residues long. Germline V gene sequence: CDR1 SGHNT, CDR2 YENEEA. CDR3 loop: CASSSLDSSHYGYTF. The CDR3 nucleotides read TGTGCCAGCAGCTCCCTCGACAGTTCCCACTATGGCTACACCTTC.

The chain combines TRBV5-6 with TRBJ2-7, with a possible D match to TRBD1 (6 bases). Trimming left V 3 bases short and J 5 bases short, with 18 bases between. The CDR3 is 15 amino acids. The germline V gene has CDR1 SGHDT and CDR2 YYEEEE. As DNA, the CDR3 is TGTGCCAGCAGCTCACCCCTACAGGGATCGAACGAGCAGTACTTC. Protein: CASSSPLQGSNEQYF.

This clonotype has more than one count but fewer than ten. The rearrangement uses TRBV14 and TRBJ2-7; no definite D call. The CDR3 covers 14 residues. Germline lookup yields CDR1 SGHDN and CDR2 FVKESK. The V and J ends lost 1 base and 3 bases respectively, with 10 bases between them. CDR3 nucleotides: TGTGCCAGCAGCCAAGGCCCCAGAATCTACGAGCAGTACTTC. It yields the protein CASSQGPRIYEQYF.

This clonotype has at least ten counts. The CDR3 DNA is TGTGCCAGCAGCTCCCGGACGGGCCAGCCCCAGCATTTT. Protein: CASSSRTGQPQHF. This chain links TRBV7-2 with TRBJ1-5; D is ambiguous. The V and J ends lost 4 bases and 7 bases respectively, with 11 bases between them. The CDR3 contains 13 residues. Germline CDR1 SGHTA, CDR2 FQGNSA.

In this sample, this clonotype turned up many times. V gene TRBV20-1 combines with J gene TRBJ2-7; the D gene could be TRBD1 or TRBD2 (5 bases each). This CDR3 comprises 12 residues. The germline V and J ends were trimmed by 6 bases and 1 base, with 10 bases remaining between them. In germline, CDR1 is DFQATT, CDR2 SNEGSKA (reference sequence). The CDR3 DNA reads TGCAGTGCCCCGAGGGGATCCTACGAGCAGTACTTC. It specifies CSAPRGSYEQYF.

This clonotype was seen only a few times. This chain links TRBV7-3 with TRBJ2-4; weak D call: TRBD1 (5 bases). The V and J ends lost 1 base and 1 base respectively, with 8 bases between them. Germline CDR1 SGHTA, CDR2 FQGTGA. The CDR3 is 15 amino acids. The CDR3 here is CASSLSRQAKNIQYF. The CDR3 region has the DNA TGTGCCAGCAGCTTAAGTCGACAGGCCAAAAACATTCAGTACTTC. The whole variable domain, remainder taken from reference TRBV7-3 and TRBJ2-4, is GAGVSQTPSNKVTEKGKYVELRCDPISGHTALYWYRQSLGQGPEFLIYFQGTGAADDSGLPNDRFFAVRPEGSVSTLKIQRTERGDSAVYLCASSLSRQAKNIQYFGAGTRLSVL.

This clonotype has only a few counts. The chain uses TRBV3-1 and TRBJ2-5, with 11 bases fitting TRBD1. Losses at the gene ends were 0 bases for V and 4 bases for J; bases not matched to a gene: 13. This CDR3 is 19 amino acids long. Germline CDR1 and CDR2: LGHDT and YNNKEL (reference sequence). The CDR3 is CASSQDRGQGAPLGETQYF. CDR3 bases: TGTGCCAGCAGCCAAGATCGAGGACAGGGGGCTCCTTTGGGAGAGACCCAGTACTTC.

This clonotype was detected a few times. The chain employs TRBV3-1 and TRBJ2-5; a possible D gene is TRBD1 (5 bases). Germline V gene sequence: CDR1 LGHDT, CDR2 YNNKEL (reference sequence). V was clipped by 0 bases and J by 3 bases, with 14 bases between them. The CDR3 spans 16 residues. Written as DNA, the CDR3 is TGTGCCAGCAGCCAAGATATGGCAGGGCATAAAGAGACCCAGTACTTC. Translated: CASSQDMAGHKETQYF.

This clonotype came up many times. V gene TRBV6-6 combines with J gene TRBJ2-7, with a tentative D call TRBD2 (7 bases). V was clipped by 4 bases and J by 0 bases, with 19 bases between them. Germline values: CDR1 MNHNY, CDR2 SVGAGI (reference sequence). The CDR3 has 17 residues. The CDR3 DNA sequence: TGTGCCAGCAGTTTGGAGGGGAGGGGGGCTAGCTCCTACGAGCAGTACTTC. This gives the protein CASSLEGRGASSYEQYF.

V and J are TRBV24-1 and TRBJ2-1; 7 bases are shared with TRBD2. The CDR3 runs 18 residues. J was trimmed by 2 bases and V by 4 bases; bases with no gene match: 13. CDR1 is KGHDR, CDR2 SFDVKD, per germline. In DNA form, the CDR3 reads TGTGCCACCAGTGACTCCGATGCTAGCGGAATAACCTACAATGAGCAGTTCTTC. It yields the protein CATSDSDASGITYNEQFF.

Comments on this clonotype: Possible read error: a much larger clone is one base away. The chain employs TRBV15 and TRBJ2-4; no clear D. The germline V gene has CDR1 LNHNV and CDR2 YYDKDF (reference sequence). CDR3 length: 12 amino acids. V was clipped by 4 bases and J by 13 bases, with 14 bases between them. CDR3 loop: CATSTASQEQYF. The CDR3 coding sequence is TGTGCCACCAGCACCGCGAGTCAGGAACAGTACTTC.

This clonotype was seen at least ten times. The rearrangement uses TRBV4-1 and TRBJ2-7; D gene ambiguous. This CDR3 has 14 amino acids. Germline V gene data show CDR1 as MGHRA and CDR2 as YSYEKL. V gave up 1 base and J gave up 0 bases, with 7 bases separating them. Written as DNA, the CDR3 is TGCGCCAGCAGCCAAGGGTACAACTCCTACGAGCAGTACTTC. Its protein is CASSQGYNSYEQYF.

The V call is TRBV6-2 or TRBV6-3, the J call TRBJ2-1; 9 positions match TRBD2. Germline assignment: CDR1 MNHEY and CDR2 SVGEGT. Losses at the gene ends were 6 bases for V and 14 bases for J; bases not matched to a gene: 11. The CDR3 loop spans 13 amino acids. CDR3 DNA sequence: TGTGCCAGCAGGACGAGTAGCGGGGGAGGTGAGTTCTTC. It is translated as CASRTSSGGGEFF.

This rearrangement joins TRBV7-9 to TRBJ1-5, with no clear D. Germline CDR1 is SEHNR and CDR2 is FQNEAQ (reference sequence). The CDR3 has 13 amino acids. The germline V and J ends were trimmed by 2 bases and 7 bases, with 9 bases remaining between them. The CDR3, as DNA: TGTGCCAGCAGCTTATCGGTGAGGCAGCCCCAGCATTTT. Protein sequence: CASSLSVRQPQHF. Full variable domain (rest looked up from reference TRBV7-9 and TRBJ1-5): DTGVSQNPRHKITKRGQNVTFRCDPISEHNRLYWYRQTLGQGPEFLTYFQNEAQLEKSRLLSDRFSAERPKGSFSTLEIQRTEQGDSAMYLCASSLSVRQPQHFGDGTRLSIL.

The chain links TRBV29-1 to TRBJ2-5; 8 nucleotides align to TRBD1. CDR3 length: 13 amino acids. J lost 11 bases, V lost 7 bases, and 15 bases had no gene match. The germline V gene has CDR1 SQVTM and CDR2 ANQGSEA. CDR3 nucleotide sequence: TGCAGCGCCGGACAGGGCATTCCCTACGGGCAGTACTTC. Its protein product is CSAGQGIPYGQYF.